Each of the 2 T cell receptor beta chains below was sequenced from the same sample in a study of control samples from healthy donors and cancer patients (dated by TCRdb to the early 2020s). Receptor libraries were prepared by the immunoSEQ multiplex PCR assay. The source is immuneACCESS, and TCRdb retained only in-frame sequences with V and J called. Part of the clones is not carried over; for the studies checked, unresolved V genes explain less than half of this, and the remainder is unexplained. The sample data list approximately 170,000 clones, and roughly nine tenths of these were observed just once. The ten largest clonotypes hold 1.3% to 1.5% of the sample. The sequenced sample consisted of blood. Source of these receptors: a man aged 30 to 39 in good health.

The chain employs TRBV10-1 and TRBJ2-2, with a possible D match to TRBD2 (5 bases). Germline CDR1 is WNHNN and CDR2 is SYGVQD (reference sequence). The V end was cut by 6 bases, the J end by 6 bases, with 11 bases between. The CDR3 loop spans 13 amino acids. The CDR3 spells CASRLGGSGELFF. The CDR3, as DNA: TGCGCCAGCAGGCTAGGAGGATCCGGGGAGCTGTTTTTT.

For the CDR3, the DNA is TGTGCCAGCAGCCCAGTCCCGGGACAGGGAGACTATGGCTACACCTTC. Protein: CASSPVPGQGDYGYTF. This chain uses TRBV7-9 with TRBJ1-2, with TRBD1 matching over 9 bases. The CDR3 runs to 16 residues. The V gene's germline CDR1 is SEHNR and CDR2 FQNEAQ (reference sequence). The junction had 10 bases not matched to a gene; V was cut back by 5 bases and J by 3 bases.